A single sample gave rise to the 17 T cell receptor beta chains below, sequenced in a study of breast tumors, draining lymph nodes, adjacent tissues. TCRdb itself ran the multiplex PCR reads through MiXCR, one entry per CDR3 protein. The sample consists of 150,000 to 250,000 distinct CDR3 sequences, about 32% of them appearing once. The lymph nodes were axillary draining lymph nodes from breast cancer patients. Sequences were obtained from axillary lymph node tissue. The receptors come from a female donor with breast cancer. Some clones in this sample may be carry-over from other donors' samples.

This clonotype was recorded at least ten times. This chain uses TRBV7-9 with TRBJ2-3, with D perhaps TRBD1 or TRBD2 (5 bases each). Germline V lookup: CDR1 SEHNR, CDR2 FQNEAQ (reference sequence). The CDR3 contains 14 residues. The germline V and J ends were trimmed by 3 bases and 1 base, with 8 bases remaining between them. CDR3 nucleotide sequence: TGTGCCAGCAGCTTCCCGGGGCGCACAGATACGCAGTATTTT. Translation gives CASSFPGRTDTQYF. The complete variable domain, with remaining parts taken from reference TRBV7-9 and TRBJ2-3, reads DTGVSQNPRHKITKRGQNVTFRCDPISEHNRLYWYRQTLGQGPEFLTYFQNEAQLEKSRLLSDRFSAERPKGSFSTLEIQRTEQGDSAMYLCASSFPGRTDTQYFGPGTRLTVL.

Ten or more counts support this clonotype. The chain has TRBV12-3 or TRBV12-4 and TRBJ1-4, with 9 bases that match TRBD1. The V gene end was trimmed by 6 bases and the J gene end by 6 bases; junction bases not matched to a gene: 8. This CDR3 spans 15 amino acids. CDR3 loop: CASRKLQGADEKLFF. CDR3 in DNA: TGTGCCAGCAGGAAGTTACAGGGGGCTGATGAAAAACTGTTTTTT.

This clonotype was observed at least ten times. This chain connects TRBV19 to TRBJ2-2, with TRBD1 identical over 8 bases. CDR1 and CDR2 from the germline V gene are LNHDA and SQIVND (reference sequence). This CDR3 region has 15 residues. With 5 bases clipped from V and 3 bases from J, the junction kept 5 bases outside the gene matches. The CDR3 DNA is TGTGCCAGTAGTGCCCCGGGACAGGACACCGGGGAGCTGTTTTTT. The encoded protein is CASSAPGQDTGELFF.

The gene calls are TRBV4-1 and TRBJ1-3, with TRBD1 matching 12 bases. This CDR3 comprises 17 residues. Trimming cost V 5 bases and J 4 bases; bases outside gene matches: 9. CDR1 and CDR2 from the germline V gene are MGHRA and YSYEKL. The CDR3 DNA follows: TGCGCCAGCAGCTATCCGGGACAGGGGGCAAGGGGAAACACCATATATTTT. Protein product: CASSYPGQGARGNTIYF.

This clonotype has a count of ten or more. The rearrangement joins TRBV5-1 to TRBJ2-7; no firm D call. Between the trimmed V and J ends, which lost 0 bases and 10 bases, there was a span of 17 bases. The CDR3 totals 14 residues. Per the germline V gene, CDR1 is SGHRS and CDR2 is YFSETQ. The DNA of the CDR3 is TGCGCCAGCAGCTTGGATGGCAGGCTTCAAGGACAGTACTTC. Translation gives CASSLDGRLQGQYF.

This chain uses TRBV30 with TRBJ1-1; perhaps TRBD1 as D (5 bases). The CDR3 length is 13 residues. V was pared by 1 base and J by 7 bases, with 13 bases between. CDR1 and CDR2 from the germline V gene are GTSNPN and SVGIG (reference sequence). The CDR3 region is CAWSARGDREAFF. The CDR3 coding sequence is TGTGCCTGGAGTGCGAGGGGCGACCGTGAAGCTTTCTTT. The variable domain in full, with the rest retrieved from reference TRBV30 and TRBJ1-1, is SQTIHQWPATLVQPVGSPLSLECTVEGTSNPNLYWYRQAAGRGLQLLFYSVGIGQISSEVPQNLSASRPQDRQFILSSKKLLLSDSGFYLCAWSARGDREAFFGQGTRLTVV.

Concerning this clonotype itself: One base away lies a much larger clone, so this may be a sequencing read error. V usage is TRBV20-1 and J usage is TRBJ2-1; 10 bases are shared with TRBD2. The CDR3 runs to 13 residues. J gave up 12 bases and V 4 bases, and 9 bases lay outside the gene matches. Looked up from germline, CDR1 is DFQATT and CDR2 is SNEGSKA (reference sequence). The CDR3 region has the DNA TGCAGTGCTACCAGCGGGAGGGTTGATGCGCAGTTCTTC. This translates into CSATSGRVDAQFF.

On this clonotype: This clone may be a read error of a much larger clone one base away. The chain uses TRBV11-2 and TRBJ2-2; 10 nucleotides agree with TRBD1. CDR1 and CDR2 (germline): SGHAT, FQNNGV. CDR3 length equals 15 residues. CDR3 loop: CASSPGTGVDGEPFF. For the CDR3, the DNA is TGTGCCAGCAGCCCCGGGACAGGGGTCGACGGGGAGCCGTTTTTT.

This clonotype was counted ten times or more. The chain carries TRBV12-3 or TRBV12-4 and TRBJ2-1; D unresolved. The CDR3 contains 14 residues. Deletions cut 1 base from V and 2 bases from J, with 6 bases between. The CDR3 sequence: CASSLGRTYNEQFF. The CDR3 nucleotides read TGTGCCAGCAGTTTAGGCAGGACCTACAATGAGCAGTTCTTC.

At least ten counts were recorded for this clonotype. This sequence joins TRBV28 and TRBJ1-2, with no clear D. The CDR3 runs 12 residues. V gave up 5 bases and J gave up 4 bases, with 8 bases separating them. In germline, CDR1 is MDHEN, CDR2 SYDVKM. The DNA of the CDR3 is TGTGCCAGCAGTGCGTCCCGCTATGGCTACACCTTC. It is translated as CASSASRYGYTF.

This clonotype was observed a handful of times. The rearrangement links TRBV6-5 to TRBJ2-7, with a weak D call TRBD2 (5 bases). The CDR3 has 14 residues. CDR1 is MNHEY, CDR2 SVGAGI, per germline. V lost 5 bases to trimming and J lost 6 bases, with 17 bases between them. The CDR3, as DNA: TGTGCCAGCAGTCACGGGTGGGGAGCCCCCGAGCAGTACTTC. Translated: CASSHGWGAPEQYF.

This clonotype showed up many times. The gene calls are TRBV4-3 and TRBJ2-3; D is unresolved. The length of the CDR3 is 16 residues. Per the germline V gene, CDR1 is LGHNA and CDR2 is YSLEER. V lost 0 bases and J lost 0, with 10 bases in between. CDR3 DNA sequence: TGCGCCAGCAGCCAAGATAGGTCCCAGAGCACAGATACGCAGTATTTT. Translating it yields CASSQDRSQSTDTQYF.

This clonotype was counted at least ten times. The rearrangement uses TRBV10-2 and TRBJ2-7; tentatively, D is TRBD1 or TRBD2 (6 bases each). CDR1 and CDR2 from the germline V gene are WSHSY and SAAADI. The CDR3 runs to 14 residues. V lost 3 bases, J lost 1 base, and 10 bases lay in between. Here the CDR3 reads CASSDGGLSYEQYF. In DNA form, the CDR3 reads TGCGCCAGCAGTGATGGGGGGCTTTCCTACGAGCAGTACTTC.

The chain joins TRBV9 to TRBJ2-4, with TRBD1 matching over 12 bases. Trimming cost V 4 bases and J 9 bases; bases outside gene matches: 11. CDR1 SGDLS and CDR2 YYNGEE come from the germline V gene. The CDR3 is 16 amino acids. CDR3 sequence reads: CASSPRDRGLSGIQYF. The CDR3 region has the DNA TGTGCCAGCAGCCCCCGGGACAGGGGGCTGTCTGGCATTCAGTACTTC.

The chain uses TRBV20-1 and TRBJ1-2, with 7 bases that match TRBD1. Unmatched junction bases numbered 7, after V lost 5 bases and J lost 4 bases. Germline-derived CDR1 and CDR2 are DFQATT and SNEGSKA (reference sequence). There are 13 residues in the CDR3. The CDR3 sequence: CSAGDTGVYGYTF. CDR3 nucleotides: TGCAGTGCTGGGGACACAGGGGTCTATGGCTACACCTTC.

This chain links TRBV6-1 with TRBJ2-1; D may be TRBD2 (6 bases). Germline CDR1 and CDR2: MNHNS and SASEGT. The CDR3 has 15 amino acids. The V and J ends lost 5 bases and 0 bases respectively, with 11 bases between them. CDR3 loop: CASSLRESSYNEQFF. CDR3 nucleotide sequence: TGTGCCAGCAGTCTCCGGGAGAGCTCCTACAATGAGCAGTTCTTC.

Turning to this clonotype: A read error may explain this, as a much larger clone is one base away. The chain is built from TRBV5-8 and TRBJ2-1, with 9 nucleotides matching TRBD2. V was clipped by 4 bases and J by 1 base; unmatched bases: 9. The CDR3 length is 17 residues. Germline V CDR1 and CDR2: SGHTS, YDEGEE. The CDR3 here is CASSMGSAGGSYNEQFF. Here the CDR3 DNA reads TGTGCCAGCAGCATGGGTTCTGCGGGGGGGTCCTACAATGAGCAGTTCTTC. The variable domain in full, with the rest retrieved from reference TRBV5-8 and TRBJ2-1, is EAGVTQSPTHLIKTRGQQATLRCSPISGHTSVYWYQQALGLGLQFLLWYDEGEERNRGNFPPRFSGRQFPNYSSELNVNALELEDSALYLCASSMGSAGGSYNEQFFGPGTRLTVL.